This T cell receptor beta chain is from a study of cytomegalovirus exposure and HLA in healthy donors (TCRdb year 2017). In the study overall: In an earlier analysis of roughly 500 of the donors, 276 Gb of sequence data and 117 million unique TCR beta sequences from roughly 190 million T cells were reported. The study aimed to test whether cataloging public T cell receptors could reveal signatures of past pathogen exposure. Along with the roughly 700-subject first cohort, a separate validation cohort of roughly 110 different subjects was used. Around 330 gigabases of sequencing data and about 92 million unique TCR sequences made up an early release that covered over 550 HLA-typed donors. Rather than using new phenotypic data, the later analysis identified candidate immune exposures from TCR beta sequences and from how often those sequences occurred across donors. Roughly 5 DR-DQ haplotypes were handled as single units for association and clustering, since linkage in the cohort was strong. On average, approximately 250,000 unique TCR beta nucleotide sequences were sequenced per donor among 398 genotyped donors of the cohort, with roughly 19% of those sequences being non-productive. HLA typing covered class I and class II loci at four-digit resolution. All discovery cohort repertoires had been generated using a single sequencing platform. Using immunosequencing, the study profiled T cell repertoires from approximately 700 subjects and related those repertoires to cytomegalovirus serostatus. A later genetic analysis took genome-wide SNP genotypes for about 65% of the roughly 670 donors and used that subset as a discovery cohort. The number of typed donors differed by locus: about 620-640 for A, B, C, DRB1 and DQB1; about 520 for DQA1; over 600 for DPA1; and some 450 for DPB1. The genetic ancestry cluster associated with self-reported Caucasian donors included 81% of the 300 to 400 genotyped donors. To predict cytomegalovirus infection status, the study combined high-throughput TCR immunosequencing, statistical association of individual TCRs with disease status, and machine learning. In a later analysis, previously published TCR beta repertoires from 600 to 850 donors were re-analyzed and high-resolution HLA genotyping was added so that TCR occurrence patterns could be studied. Donor age, sex, ethnicity and CMV serostatus were compiled together with the repertoire data. An earlier analysis of some 500 of the donors applied high-throughput TCR beta sequencing to assess whether each TCR beta V gene segment acted as functional or pseudogenic. Here is what the overall study found, with its caveats: Only TCR beta chains were sequenced in this cohort, and the absence of alpha or paired-chain data limited detectable features. In a later analysis, HLA-associated TCR beta chains showed more clonal expansion and lower generation probabilities than non-associated chains that were equally common. Across donors, most TCR sequences were observed very rarely, whereas some public TCRs were present in many individuals. A later analysis reported that several top co-occurrence clusters appeared linked to parvovirus B19, influenza, CMV and Epstein-Barr virus. Some IMGT-functional V segments, including TRBV6-2 and TRBV6-3, could not be told apart with the 87-base-pair reads, so those segments were excluded. Some 15 rarely observed V segments, including chromosome 9 orphons, were excluded from the earlier analysis of approximately 500 of the donors because counts were too low. Broadly in line with IMGT annotations, most TCR beta V segments showed up in productive rearrangements about 87% or about 30% of the time in an earlier analysis of around 550 of the donors. V-gene and J-gene trimming of TCR beta chains was associated with a missense DCLRE1C variant in a later genetic analysis, and the association was replicated in an independent cohort. In a later analysis, most CMV-associated TCR beta chains were found to appear HLA-restricted, with HLA associations seemingly driven largely by CMV exposure. Linkage disequilibrium might explain the correlated functional status among segregating V segments, but an unknown experimental factor could not be ruled out. Three of the identified cytomegalovirus-associated TCR beta chains were confirmed in vitro to be specific for cytomegalovirus antigens. The study gave a list of some 150 TCR beta chains associated with cytomegalovirus. A later genetic analysis reported fewer N-insertions in productive TCRs among donors in an Asian-associated ancestry cluster than the roughly 620-donor mean. Assigning TCR associations to individual alleles was difficult when HLA alleles, especially DR and DQ, strongly co-occurred. In a later analysis, TCR association rates were found to vary across HLA loci, with the most associated TCRs seen for DRB1 alleles and the fewest for HLA-C alleles. CMV serostatus was the only immune exposure information available for the cohort. Roughly uniform sequencing depth across donors was assumed in presence/absence analyses, although this assumption may not hold. A later analysis associated about 16,000 TCR beta sequences with specific HLA alleles at a false discovery rate of 0.05. A group of highly shared sequence variants was considered likely to be a technical artifact of the sequencing pipeline. A further reported finding was that TCR beta sequences accurately predicted the HLA-A and HLA-B alleles for most subjects in the first cohort. Because HLA typing was unavailable for some donors at each locus, only the typed subset was used in association tests. In both the original and validation cohorts, the classifier was reported to diagnose cytomegalovirus status with high specificity and sensitivity. It was suggested by the authors that the approach could potentially be generalized to other disease states and immunological phenotypes.

There are 16 amino acids in the CDR3, from cysteine to phenylalanine inclusive. The read is trimmed to its CDR3 DNA, 48 bases read in frame from base 1. At the junction V is shortened by 1 base and J by 5 bases; bases outside the gene matches: 9. The germline V gene encodes CDR1 SGDLS and CDR2 YYNGEE. The cohort consisted of 600 or so healthy bone marrow donors. Cohort members were all nominally healthy when sampled, although unrecorded immune exposures were likely present. The donor tested CMV seropositive and was one of the 289 seropositive cohort members. Every donor gave a peripheral blood sample, and the peripheral blood mononuclear cells from that sample were used for TCR beta sequencing. Genomic DNA extraction from the blood cell samples was performed with the Qiagen DNeasy Blood Extraction Kit. As concerns this clone: Its antigen remains undetermined. Base qualities were left out, and no much larger clone turns up one base away.

The library was built by means of the immunoSEQ multiplex PCR assay. The multiplex PCR relied on a mix of 60 forward primers for TCR Vbeta segments and 13 reverse primers for TCR Jbeta segments. The CDR3 region of rearranged TCR beta genes was amplified from genomic DNA by a multiplex PCR assay. Amplified TCR beta libraries were sequenced as 87-base-pair reads on the Illumina HiSeq System. The authors' analysis ran thus. In a later analysis, tens of millions of unique TCR beta chains were counted across the approximately 640 repertoires, and around 10 million of these chains were shared by at least two donors. Raw reads were error-corrected and collapsed into unique sequences by a nearest-neighbor algorithm in which closely related sequences were merged to remove PCR and sequencing errors. V, D and J gene segments were assigned by aligning CDR3 sequences to IMGT reference sequences. For a sequence to be retained, at least a six-nucleotide match to both a V gene segment and a J gene segment was required. Rearrangements were classified as productive when the CDR3 lacked stop codons and remained in frame with V and J, and all other rearrangements were classified as non-productive. CDR3 was defined by IMGT convention, running from the second conserved V-encoded cysteine to the conserved J-encoded phenylalanine. In an earlier analysis of 587 of the donors, sequences lacking an unambiguous match to a single V gene segment were excluded. An earlier analysis of several hundred of the donors called V segments functional above 56.7% productive rearrangements and segregating when the between-donor standard deviation exceeded 5%. To diagnose cytomegalovirus status from the catalog of TCR beta chain sequences, a statistical classification framework was built. In a later analysis, V and J genes were assigned by comparing TCR nucleotide sequences against IMGT/GENE-DB human TR gene sequences. In a later analysis, CDR3 sequences and most-parsimonious VDJ recombination scenarios were assigned using the TCRdist pipeline. A later analysis defined each TCR beta chain by its CDR3 amino acid sequence plus V-gene family, and excluded reads lacking a unique V-gene family. As a way to deal with suspected cross-contamination and a sequencing artifact, a later analysis dropped more than 500 nucleotide sequences that were highly shared and had low generation probability. A later analysis calculated a clonal expansion index for each public chain from normalized within-repertoire ranks of inferred template counts. In a later analysis, generation probabilities were computed using a VDJ recombination model fitted to out-of-frame rearrangements, and the results were checked against IGoR. In a later analysis, hypergeometric tests were used to score TCR-TCR, TCR-HLA and TCR-CMV co-occurrence, with a repertoire-size bias correction applied to TCR pairs. A later analysis estimated false discovery rates by permuting HLA or CMV assignments 20 times. In a later analysis, co-occurring TCRs were grouped with DBSCAN, and TCRdist sequence similarity was added when clustering was performed within HLA-allele-positive subsets. For co-occurrence clustering, repertoires with fewer than 30,000 or more than 120,000 public chains were excluded, along with a handful of repertoires with anomalous nucleotide sharing. What TCRdb holds here is the immuneACCESS table cut down to in-frame rearrangements. Part of the clones is not present; checked against another copy, under half of the missing clones reflect an unresolved V gene, and the others are unexplained. V and J calls and clone size come straight from that table; D and trimming were deduced from the DNA. The sample table shows roughly 180,000 clones, and 75% to 85% are seen once. 2% to 2.5% of the sample comes from the top ten.

This TCR came from a woman aged 30 to 39 in good health and CMV-seropositive. Sequencing input: PBMCs. The rearranged segments are TRBV9 and TRBJ2-5; 9 central nucleotides agree with TRBD2. The CDR3 here reads CASSVTLAGQAETQYF. The DNA sequence is TGTGCCAGCAGCGTAACGCTAGCGGGGCAGGCGGAGACCCAGTACTTC.